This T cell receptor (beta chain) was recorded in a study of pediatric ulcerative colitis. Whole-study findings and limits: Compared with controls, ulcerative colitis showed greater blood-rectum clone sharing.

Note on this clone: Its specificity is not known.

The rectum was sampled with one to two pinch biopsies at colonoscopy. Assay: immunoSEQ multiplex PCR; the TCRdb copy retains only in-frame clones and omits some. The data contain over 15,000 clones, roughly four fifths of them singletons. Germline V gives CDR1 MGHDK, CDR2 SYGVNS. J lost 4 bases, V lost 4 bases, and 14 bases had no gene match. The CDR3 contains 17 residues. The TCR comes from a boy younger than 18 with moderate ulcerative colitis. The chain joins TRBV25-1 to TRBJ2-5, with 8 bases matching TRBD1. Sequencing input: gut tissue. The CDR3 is CASSAMLGGTGGETQYF. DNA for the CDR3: TGTGCCAGCAGTGCTATGCTAGGGGGGACAGGAGGAGAGACCCAGTACTTC.